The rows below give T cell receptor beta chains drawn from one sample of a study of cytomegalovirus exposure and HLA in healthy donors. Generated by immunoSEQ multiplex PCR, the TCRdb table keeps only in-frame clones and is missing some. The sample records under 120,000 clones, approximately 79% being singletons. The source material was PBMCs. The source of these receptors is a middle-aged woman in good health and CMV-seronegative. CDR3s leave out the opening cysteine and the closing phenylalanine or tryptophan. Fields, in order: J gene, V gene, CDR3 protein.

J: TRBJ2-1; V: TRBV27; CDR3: ASTPQGKRQQF
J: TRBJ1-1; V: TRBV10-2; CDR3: ASNDRDTEAF
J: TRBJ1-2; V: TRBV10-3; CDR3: AISPDRDGRSYT
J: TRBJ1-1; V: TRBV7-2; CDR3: ASSFGGISGAF
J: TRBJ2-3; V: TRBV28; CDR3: ASNDRSTDTQY
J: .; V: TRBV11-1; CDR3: ASSARLAGESYEQY
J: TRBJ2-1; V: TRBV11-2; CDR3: ASSLLAGGVNEQF
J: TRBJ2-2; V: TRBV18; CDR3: ASSPGQVTNTGELF
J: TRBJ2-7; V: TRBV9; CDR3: ASSPDPGDLTYEQY
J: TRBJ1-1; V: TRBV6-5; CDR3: ASSSQGTEAF
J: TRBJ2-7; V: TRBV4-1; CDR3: ASSQDPGPSGYEQY
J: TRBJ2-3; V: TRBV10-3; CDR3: AISESNTGGGVDTQY
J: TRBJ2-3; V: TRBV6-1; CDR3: ASTRSGGTDTQY
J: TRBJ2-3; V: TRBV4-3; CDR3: ASSQELSGRITDTQY
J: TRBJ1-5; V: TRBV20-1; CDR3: SARRSLAQH
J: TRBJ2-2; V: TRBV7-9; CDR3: ASSSVPGSTGELF
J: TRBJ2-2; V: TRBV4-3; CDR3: ASSQNSPLVPSGELF
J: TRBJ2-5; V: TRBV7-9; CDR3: ASSLKETQY
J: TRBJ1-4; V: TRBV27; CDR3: ASSAGGRLPTNEKLF
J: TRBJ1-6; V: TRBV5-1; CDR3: ASSLLWDKDNSPLH
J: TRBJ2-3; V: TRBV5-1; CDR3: ASSFSPSGRGTDTQY
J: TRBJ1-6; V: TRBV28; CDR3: ASRLQGLNNSPLH
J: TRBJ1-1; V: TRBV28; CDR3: ASSWSPRGGTEAF
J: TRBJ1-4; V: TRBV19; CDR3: ASRPSSRANAPRYNEKLF
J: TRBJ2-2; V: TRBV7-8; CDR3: ASSYVPRDFLNTGELF
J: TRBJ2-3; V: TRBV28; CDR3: ALGLAGYTDTQY
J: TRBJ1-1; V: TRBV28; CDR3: ASNPGTTYTEAF
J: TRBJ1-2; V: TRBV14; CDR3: ASSRLGQVWGYT
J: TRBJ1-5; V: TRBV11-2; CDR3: ASSAGVQPQH
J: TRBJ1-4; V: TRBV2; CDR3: ASSVGLWGTNEKLF
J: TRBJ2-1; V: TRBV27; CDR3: ASSFLRRGEQF
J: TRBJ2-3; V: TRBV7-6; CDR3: ASSLANRGPSRDTQY
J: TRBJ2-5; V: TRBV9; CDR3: ASSVMPGGLKETQY
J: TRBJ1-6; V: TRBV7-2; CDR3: ASSITGEASYNSPLH
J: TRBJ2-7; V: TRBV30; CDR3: AWSVQGQRGSYEQY
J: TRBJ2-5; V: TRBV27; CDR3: ASSFGATHQETQY
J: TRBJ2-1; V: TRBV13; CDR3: ASSLEPGGPGEQF
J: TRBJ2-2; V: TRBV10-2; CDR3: ASSEPSGGPVGGGELF
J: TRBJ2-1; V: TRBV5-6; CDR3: ASSYNDEQF
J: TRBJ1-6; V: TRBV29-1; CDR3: SFRQDFNSPLH
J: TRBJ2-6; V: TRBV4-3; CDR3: ASTGSGANVLT
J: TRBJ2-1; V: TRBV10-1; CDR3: ASSEVGQEDEQF
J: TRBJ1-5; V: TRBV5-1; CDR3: ASSLGSGVNQPQH
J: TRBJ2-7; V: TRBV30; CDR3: AWSVRVAYEQY
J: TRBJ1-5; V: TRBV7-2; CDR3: ASSLRGGGNQPQH
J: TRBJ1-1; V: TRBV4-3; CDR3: ASSQGSDTEAF
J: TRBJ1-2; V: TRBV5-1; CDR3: ASSLRGDTNYGYT
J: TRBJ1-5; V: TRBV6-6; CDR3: ASSLDSLPNQPQH